This TCR beta chain emerged from a study of blood T cell repertoires in COVID-19. The table lists this clone with a count of one. Per the germline V gene, CDR1 is MDHEN and CDR2 is SYDVKM. This CDR3 contains 16 residues. V lost 10 bases and J 0 bases, leaving 16 bases between the germline ends. Here immunoSEQ multiplex PCR was the method, and the copy in TCRdb shows in-frame clones only, minus some. The table includes a few hundred thousand clones, around 90% detected once. The genes are TRBV28 and TRBJ2-6, with D possibly matching TRBD2 (5 bases). The clonotype originates from a woman aged 40 to 50 who had recovered from COVID-19. Material for sequencing was peripheral blood. CDR3 in DNA: TGTGCCACCCACCCCAGCGGTTTCTCTGGGGCCAACGTCCTGACTTTC. It yields the protein CATHPSGFSGANVLTF.